These 13 T cell receptor beta chains were all obtained from the same sample, sequenced in a study of blood T cells in healthy people across ages. A sample-barcoded 5' primer and a J-beta primer mix were used in a second PCR of roughly 7 to 11 cycles. TCRdb used MiXCR to reprocess the 5' RACE reads, holding one entry per CDR3 protein. The repertoire consists of about 1.5 million distinct CDR3 sequences, with approximately 42% occurring once and the leading ten covering roughly 8.2%. The sample taken for sequencing was blood. These receptors were obtained from a woman aged 18-29 years in good health.

The V gene is TRBV11-2, the J gene TRBJ2-5, with a weak D call TRBD1 (6 bases). CDR1 is SGHAT and CDR2 is FQNNGV in the germline V gene. The length of the CDR3 is 15 residues. V lost 3 bases, J lost 2 bases, and 13 bases lay in between. The CDR3 reads CASSFGTGRQETQYF. As DNA, the CDR3 is TGTGCCAGCAGCTTCGGTACAGGGCGGCAAGAGACCCAGTACTTC.

The chain couples TRBV20-1 to TRBJ2-7, with D perhaps matching TRBD1 (6 bases). Germline CDR1 reads DFQATT; CDR2 reads SNEGSKA (reference sequence). CDR3 length: 15 residues. Trimming took 5 bases from V and 3 from J, leaving 20 bases between them. CDR3 coding DNA: TGCAGTGCTCCTCACCGGACAGCGTTCAACTACGAGCAGTACTTC. Translated, it gives CSAPHRTAFNYEQYF.

The chain employs TRBV12-3 or TRBV12-4 and TRBJ2-3, with TRBD2 identical over 12 bases. There are 19 residues in the CDR3. The V and J ends lost 3 bases and 4 bases, in that order; junction bases with no gene match: 14. DNA for the CDR3: TGTGCCAGCAGTTTCTGGCTAGCGGGGGGGCTGCCCTCCCCAGATACGCAGTATTTT. Amino acid sequence: CASSFWLAGGLPSPDTQYF.

In the case of this clonotype: A much bigger clone sits one base away, suggesting this may be a read error. The V and J genes are TRBV29-1 and TRBJ2-5; maybe TRBD2 (6 bases). This CDR3 region has 13 residues. Trimming took 5 bases from V and 5 from J, leaving 15 bases between them. Germline V gene data show CDR1 as SQVTM and CDR2 as ANQGSEA. The CDR3 bases are TGCAGCGTTCGAGGAGGGGAGCGGGAGACCCAGTACTTC. This gives the protein CSVRGGERETQYF.

V gene TRBV12-3 or TRBV12-4 combines with J gene TRBJ2-2; D unresolved. CDR3 length: 13 residues. Trimming shortened V by 3 bases and J by 4 bases, and 6 bases separated the two germline ends. Here the CDR3 reads CASSFHGTGELFF. DNA for the CDR3: TGTGCCAGCAGTTTCCATGGCACCGGGGAGCTGTTTTTT.

A few counts support this clonotype. This sequence joins TRBV9 and TRBJ2-1; tentatively, D is TRBD2 (5 bases). V lost 0 bases to trimming and J lost 5 bases, with 12 bases between them. The germline gives CDR1 SGDLS, CDR2 YYNGEE. The CDR3 is 15 amino acids. CDR3: CASSVGVGADNEQFF. CDR3 bases: TGTGCCAGCAGCGTAGGGGTGGGAGCGGACAATGAGCAGTTCTTC.

Note on this clonotype: A junction end diverges from the germline sequence, so it may reflect a read error. The chain uses TRBV12-3 or TRBV12-4 and TRBJ2-3; D remains ambiguous. CDR3 length equals 16 residues. CDR3: CASSLDGQISTDPQYF. DNA for the CDR3: TGTGCCAGCAGTTTAGACGGGCAGATAAGCACAGATCCGCAGTATTTT.

The chain joins TRBV4-1 to TRBJ1-4; D is unresolved. There are 15 residues in the CDR3. Germline CDR1 MGHRA, CDR2 YSYEKL. The V end was cut by 2 bases, the J end by 5 bases, with 12 bases between. CDR3: CASSQLSSQNEKLFF. In DNA form, the CDR3 reads TGCGCCAGCAGCCAACTTTCTAGCCAAAATGAAAAACTGTTTTTT.

This rearrangement joins TRBV24-1 to TRBJ2-5; 9 bases match TRBD2. With V trimmed by 0 bases and J by 11 bases, 12 bases remained unmatched. The CDR3 consists of 16 residues. Germline CDR1 is KGHDR and CDR2 is SFDVKD. CDR3 sequence reads: CATSDLSAGGPNEQYF. The DNA of the CDR3 is TGTGCCACCAGTGATTTGAGCGCGGGAGGGCCGAATGAGCAGTACTTC.

The table lists this clonotype with a few counts. The chain carries TRBV11-2 and TRBJ2-7; no reliable D call. This CDR3 region has 13 residues. Trimming took off 5 bases at V and 1 base at J, with 9 bases between the two ends. CDR1 is SGHAT and CDR2 is FQNNGV in the germline V gene. The chain's CDR3 is CASSNGLSYEQYF. In nucleotides, the CDR3 is TGTGCCAGCAGCAATGGGCTATCCTACGAGCAGTACTTC.

The chain is built from TRBV11-2 and TRBJ1-2; no clear D. The CDR3 is 14 residues long. Germline CDR1 SGHAT, CDR2 FQNNGV. The ends were cut back, 0 bases at V and 4 bases at J, with 9 bases in the middle. The CDR3 reads CASSLDRQIYGYTF. CDR3 DNA sequence: TGTGCCAGCAGCTTAGATAGGCAGATCTATGGCTACACCTTC.

The rearrangement uses TRBV4-1 and TRBJ2-1; TRBD2 matches at 12 bases. This CDR3 has 19 amino acids. V gave up 4 bases and J gave up 9 bases; unmatched junction bases: 19. The germline CDR1 and CDR2 sequences are MGHRA and YSYEKL. The CDR3 protein is CASSPGLAGPGGTSGEQFF. The CDR3 DNA is TGCGCCAGCAGCCCCGGACTAGCGGGACCCGGGGGAACAAGTGGTGAGCAGTTCTTC.

Comments on this clonotype: One base away lies a much larger clone, so this may be a sequencing read error. This chain uses TRBV7-9 with TRBJ2-1; TRBD1 might be the D (6 bases). The V end was cut by 3 bases, the J end by 3 bases, with 9 bases between. Germline assignment: CDR1 SEHNR and CDR2 FQNEAQ (reference sequence). CDR3 size: 14 residues. The CDR3 protein is CASSFAGVYNEQFF. The CDR3 region has the DNA TGTGCCAGCAGCTTTGCAGGGGTCTACAATGAGCAGTTCTTC.